A selection of T cell receptor beta chains follows, all from one sample in a study of control samples from healthy donors and cancer patients. Sequencing used immunoSEQ multiplex PCR; TCRdb keeps in-frame clones, though not all of them. The table records about 49,000 clones, roughly 85% of them present only once. The sample taken for sequencing was PBMCs. These receptor sequences come from a woman between 50 and 59 years old with lung cancer. Each CDR3 is given with its conserved first and last residue. D genes are given only for firm matches.

cdr3_length j_call d_call v_call cdr3_aa
11 TRBJ2-1 . TRBV29-1 CSVGSVNEQFF
14 TRBJ2-5 . TRBV7-2 CASSSRRGAETQYF
16 TRBJ2-7 . TRBV11-2 CASSLGRGSGSYEQYF
14 TRBJ1-5 TRBD1 TRBV28 CASQGVRGNQPQHF
18 TRBJ2-3 TRBD2 TRBV5-1 CASSLGGLAGGRIDTQYF
13 TRBJ1-1 TRBD1 TRBV29-1 CSLWTGGRSEAFF
14 TRBJ1-1 TRBD1 TRBV7-2 CASSFLDRGTEAFF
16 TRBJ2-2 TRBD1 TRBV4-3 CASSPNPRDSTGELFF
13 TRBJ2-3 TRBD1 TRBV15 CATSRDRLDTQYF
14 TRBJ1-5 . TRBV5-4 CASSLWGSNQPQHF
14 TRBJ1-6 . TRBV9 CASSVEGWVSPLHF
14 TRBJ2-1 TRBD1 TRBV4-2 CASSQANRGQEQFF
15 TRBJ1-1 . TRBV27 CASSIYGRSNTEAFF
15 TRBJ2-5 . TRBV18 CASSPQRANKETQYF
15 TRBJ2-6 . TRBV10-3 CAISEGASGANVLTF
14 TRBJ1-1 . TRBV27 CASSDRGPDTEAFF
14 TRBJ1-2 TRBD1 TRBV28 CASSWVQGAYGYTF
13 TRBJ2-5 TRBD1 TRBV18 CASSLTGEETQYF
16 TRBJ2-1 . TRBV7-9 CASSWEGGISYNEQFF
13 TRBJ1-4 . TRBV7-9 CASSLVNTEKLFF
14 TRBJ2-3 . TRBV7-3 CASSSLLESDTQYF
16 TRBJ1-6 TRBD1 TRBV7-9 CASSTGGGQGNSPLHF
15 TRBJ1-1 TRBD1 TRBV28 CASSSTGTGGIEAFF
15 TRBJ2-2 . TRBV29-1 CSVQHLGGTAGELFF
15 TRBJ2-7 . TRBV15 CATSGKTLRAYEQYF
15 TRBJ2-2 TRBD2 TRBV28 CASSLAGANTGELFF
13 TRBJ1-1 . TRBV11-3 CASSLVTITEAFF
13 TRBJ1-1 . TRBV7-9 CASSQTRSTEAFF
13 TRBJ2-1 . TRBV6-2/TRBV6-3 CASSYRDKRKGFF
15 TRBJ1-2 TRBD1 TRBV19 CASSLDRESSYGYTF
13 TRBJ2-7 . TRBV2 CASSEGRLNEQYF
14 TRBJ2-7 TRBD2 TRBV2 CASSDASGGGEQYF
13 TRBJ2-7 TRBD1 TRBV11-2 CASSSAGGYEQYF
12 TRBJ1-1 TRBD1 TRBV5-4 CASGQGDTEAFF
12 TRBJ1-2 TRBD1 TRBV11-3 CASSSDRVGYTF
15 TRBJ1-1 . TRBV7-3 CASSLIGGLNTEAFF
15 TRBJ2-7 TRBD2 TRBV5-5 CASRREGDGAYEQYF